The 24 T cell receptor beta chains in this list originate from one sample, sequenced in a study of control samples from healthy donors and cancer patients. Method: immunoSEQ multiplex PCR; TCRdb's copy keeps in-frame clones and lacks some. The sample includes 120,000 to 150,000 clones, about nine tenths of them seen just once. Source material: blood. Receptors were obtained from a man in his thirties or forties in good health.

V is TRBV5-4 and J is TRBJ2-5, with D perhaps being TRBD1 or TRBD2 (5 bases each). Germline V lookup: CDR1 SGHNT, CDR2 YYREEE (reference sequence). CDR3 size: 13 residues. V lost 0 bases, J lost 5 bases, and 8 bases lay in between. The CDR3 protein is CASSLERDETQYF. DNA of the CDR3: TGTGCCAGCAGCTTGGAGAGGGACGAGACCCAGTACTTC.

The CDR3 bases are TGTGCCACCAGTGATCCCGACAGTATATTCGGCTACACCTTC. Translated, it gives CATSDPDSIFGYTF. The chain couples TRBV24-1 to TRBJ1-2, with D perhaps matching TRBD1 (5 bases). The V end was cut by 3 bases, the J end by 8 bases, with 15 bases between. Germline CDR1 and CDR2: KGHDR and SFDVKD. This CDR3 has 14 residues.

The chain employs TRBV7-7 and TRBJ1-1, with D unclear. The CDR3 spans 13 residues. The V gene lost 5 bases and the J gene lost 0 bases, with 7 bases spanning the gap. The germline V gene encodes CDR1 SSHAT and CDR2 FNYEAQ (reference sequence). The CDR3 is CASSPRLNTEAFF. CDR3 in DNA: TGTGCCAGCAGCCCGCGGCTGAACACTGAAGCTTTCTTT.

The chain employs TRBV7-3 and TRBJ2-7; D call uncertain. V was clipped by 6 bases and J by 4 bases, with 13 bases between them. Germline CDR1 and CDR2: SGHTA and FQGTGA. The CDR3 is 13 amino acids. DNA of the CDR3: TGTGCCAGCAGTTTCGGCCCTAATTACGAGCAGTACTTC. Residues: CASSFGPNYEQYF.

The chain employs TRBV10-1 and TRBJ2-2, with D unclear. Germline V lookup: CDR1 WNHNN, CDR2 SYGVQD (reference sequence). The CDR3 contains 13 residues. Trimming took 0 bases from V and 5 from J, leaving 4 bases between them. This CDR3 reads CASSESGTGELFF. In DNA, the CDR3 is TGCGCCAGCAGTGAGTCGGGGACCGGGGAGCTGTTTTTT.

The chain has TRBV7-9 and TRBJ2-7, with 9 bases lining up with TRBD1. V shed 5 bases, J shed 3 bases, and the junction held 11 bases outside the gene matches. The CDR3 extends over 16 amino acids. Germline assignment: CDR1 SEHNR and CDR2 FQNEAQ (reference sequence). CDR3 DNA: TGTGCCAGCAGCACCTCTGGGACAGGGTCAGGCTACGAGCAGTACTTC. Protein sequence: CASSTSGTGSGYEQYF.

The rearrangement joins TRBV11-3 to TRBJ2-2, with unresolved D. Germline CDR1 SGHNT, CDR2 YENEEA. The CDR3 consists of 15 residues. The V end lost 0 bases, the J end lost 6 bases, and 11 bases lay between the germline ends. The CDR3 region is CASSLEGLSSGELFF. As DNA, the CDR3 is TGTGCCAGCAGCTTAGAGGGTTTGTCCTCCGGGGAGCTGTTTTTT.

The CDR3 DNA sequence: TGTGCCAGCAGCCCCCTCAGACAGGGGGGAAGGGAAAAACTGTTTTTT. Its translation: CASSPLRQGGREKLFF. The chain uses TRBV3-1 (or the pseudogene TRBV3-2) and TRBJ1-4, with 9 bases identical to TRBD1. V dropped 4 bases and J dropped 8; count of bases not matched to a gene: 11. CDR1 LGHDT and CDR2 YNNKEL come from the germline V gene (reference sequence). CDR3 length equals 16 residues.

This rearrangement joins TRBV6-6 to TRBJ1-4; TRBD1 aligns across 7 bases. Per the germline V gene, CDR1 is MNHNY and CDR2 is SVGAGI (reference sequence). The junction had 2 bases not matched to a gene; V was cut back by 5 bases and J by 2 bases. The CDR3 is 14 amino acids. The CDR3: CASSHRGTNEKLFF. The DNA for the CDR3 is TGTGCCAGCAGTCACAGGGGTACTAATGAAAAACTGTTTTTT.

J is TRBJ2-2 and V is TRBV28; D call uncertain. The germline CDR1 and CDR2 sequences are MDHEN and SYDVKM. The V gene lost 4 bases and the J gene lost 2 bases, with 5 bases spanning the gap. This CDR3 comprises 13 residues. CDR3: CASSSANTGELFF. The DNA of the CDR3 is TGTGCCAGCAGTTCCGCTAACACCGGGGAGCTGTTTTTT.

The chain has TRBV11-2 and TRBJ2-3; TRBD1 or TRBD2 may be the D gene (7 bases each). With 5 bases removed from V and 5 bases from J, the gap between germline ends came to 14 bases. This CDR3 has 14 amino acids. CDR1 and CDR2 from the germline V gene are SGHAT and FQNNGV. The chain's CDR3 is CASSPGGGRDTQYF. The DNA of the CDR3 is TGTGCCAGCAGCCCAGGGGGGGGGCGAGATACGCAGTATTTT.

This clone is a singleton in its sample. The V call is TRBV12-5, the J call TRBJ1-1, with D perhaps matching TRBD1 (5 bases). V lost 6 bases, J lost 8 bases, and 13 bases lay in between. The CDR3 length is 12 residues. Germline V gene sequence: CDR1 LGHNT, CDR2 FRNRAP. DNA of the CDR3: TGTGCTAGTGGCCTTAATAACAGGGAAGCTTTCTTT. Protein: CASGLNNREAFF.

This chain joins TRBV5-1 and TRBJ1-1; D is undetermined. The germline V and J ends were trimmed by 3 bases and 2 bases, with 11 bases remaining between them. The CDR3 is 14 amino acids. The germline V gene has CDR1 SGHRS and CDR2 YFSETQ. CDR3 DNA: TGCGCCAGCAGCTCCCGTTGGGGTAACACTGAAGCTTTCTTT. Residues: CASSSRWGNTEAFF.

This sequence joins TRBV6-5 and TRBJ2-1, with TRBD1 matching 9 bases. This CDR3 region has 16 residues. The trim removed 2 bases at V and 7 bases at J, leaving 9 bases unmatched. CDR1 and CDR2 from the germline V gene are MNHEY and SVGAGI. The CDR3: CASSYLTGTGINEQFF. The CDR3 DNA reads TGTGCCAGCAGTTACCTCACCGGGACAGGGATAAATGAGCAGTTCTTC.

V usage is TRBV12-5 and J usage is TRBJ2-3; weak D call: TRBD2 (7 bases). Trimming cost V 7 bases and J 5 bases, with 19 bases left between them. The CDR3 has 15 amino acids. Germline CDR1 and CDR2: LGHNT and FRNRAP. CDR3 region: CASAFISGGRDTQYF. The CDR3 nucleotides read TGTGCTAGTGCCTTCATCTCGGGGGGCAGAGATACGCAGTATTTT.

This chain connects TRBV28 to TRBJ1-1; no firm D call. Trimming left V 6 bases short and J 5 bases short, with 13 bases between. The CDR3 sequence is 13 residues long. The germline V gene encodes CDR1 MDHEN and CDR2 SYDVKM. CDR3 sequence (DNA): TGTGCCAGCAGCGGAAAGCGTGGAACTGAAGCTTTCTTT. It codes for CASSGKRGTEAFF. Drawing the rest from reference TRBV28 and TRBJ1-1, the complete variable domain is DVKVTQSSRYLVKRTGEKVFLECVQDMDHENMFWYRQDPGLGLRLIYFSYDVKMKEKGDIPEGYSVSREKKERFSLILESASTNQTSMYLCASSGKRGTEAFFGQGTRLTVV.

The chain uses TRBV2 and TRBJ1-4; 7 nucleotides agree with TRBD1. V lost 5 bases, J lost 7 bases, and 4 bases stayed unmatched. CDR3 size: 13 residues. Germline CDR1 and CDR2: SNHLY and FYNNEI. The CDR3 loop reads CASSRGGSEKLFF. CDR3 sequence (DNA): TGTGCCAGCAGTCGAGGGGGCAGTGAAAAACTGTTTTTT. Full variable domain (outside the CDR3, taken from reference TRBV2 and TRBJ1-4): EPEVTQTPSHQVTQMGQEVILRCVPISNHLYFYWYRQILGQKVEFLVSFYNNEISEKSEIFDDQFSVERPDGSNFTLKIRSTKLEDSAMYFCASSRGGSEKLFFGSGTQLSVL.

This rearrangement joins TRBV10-3 to TRBJ2-3, with D perhaps TRBD1 (5 bases). The CDR3 consists of 15 residues. The ends were cut back, 3 bases at V and 7 bases at J, with 17 bases in the middle. CDR1 ENHRY and CDR2 SYGVKD come from the germline V gene. The CDR3: CAISDDSRKGYTQYF. CDR3 nucleotides: TGTGCCATCAGTGATGACAGTCGGAAGGGTTATACGCAGTATTTT.

The CDR3 nucleotides read TGTGCCAGCAGCTTACCAAGCGGGAGCTCCTACGAGCAGTACTTC. Its translation is CASSLPSGSSYEQYF. This chain joins TRBV13 and TRBJ2-7; TRBD2 matches 8 bases. V was clipped by 2 bases and J by 0 bases; unmatched bases: 3. This CDR3 has 15 residues. The germline V gene has CDR1 PRHDT and CDR2 FYEKMQ (reference sequence). Looking up the rest from reference TRBV13 and TRBJ2-7 gives the full variable domain: AAGVIQSPRHLIKEKRETATLKCYPIPRHDTVYWYQQGPGQDPQFLISFYEKMQSDKGSIPDRFSAQQFSDYHSELNMSSLELGDSALYFCASSLPSGSSYEQYFGPGTRLTVT.

The chain has TRBV27 and TRBJ2-7; 11 nucleotides line up with TRBD2. Per germline, CDR1 MNHEY and CDR2 SMNVEV (reference sequence). The CDR3 runs 14 residues. Trimming at V came to 4 bases and at J to 7 bases, leaving 6 bases not matched to a gene. The CDR3: CASSYSGGAYEQYF. For the CDR3, the DNA is TGTGCCAGCAGTTATAGCGGGGGGGCGTATGAGCAGTACTTC.

The chain links TRBV6-6 to TRBJ2-7; 9 bases are shared with TRBD1. The trim removed 9 bases at V and 1 base at J, leaving 7 bases unmatched. Germline CDR1 reads MNHNY; CDR2 reads SVGAGI (reference sequence). The CDR3 contains 14 residues. CDR3 sequence: CASKMTGGSYEQYF. The CDR3 DNA follows: TGTGCCAGTAAAATGACAGGGGGTTCCTACGAGCAGTACTTC.

This chain joins TRBV5-4 and TRBJ1-6; TRBD1 is a possible D gene (5 bases). Trimming took 4 bases from V and 7 from J, leaving 12 bases between them. The germline gives CDR1 SGHNT, CDR2 YYREEE (reference sequence). The CDR3 has 14 residues. The CDR3 nucleotides are TGTGCCAGCAGCGCGGGACGGTCAAATTCACCCCTCCACTTT. It codes for CASSAGRSNSPLHF.

The chain couples TRBV24-1 to TRBJ2-1; D is possibly TRBD2 (6 bases). There are 15 residues in the CDR3. The germline V and J ends were trimmed by 2 bases and 5 bases, with 12 bases remaining between them. Germline V gene lookup returns CDR1 KGHDR and CDR2 SFDVKD. This CDR3 is CATSDYLAHHNEQFF. As DNA, the CDR3 is TGTGCCACCAGTGATTATCTAGCGCACCACAATGAGCAGTTCTTC.

V gene TRBV27 combines with J gene TRBJ1-5, with D unresolved. CDR1 MNHEY and CDR2 SMNVEV come from the germline V gene (reference sequence). This CDR3 comprises 18 residues. Trimming left V 1 base short and J 5 bases short, with 21 bases between. The CDR3: CASSLFFPLEGQDQPQHF. The CDR3 DNA reads as TGTGCCAGCAGTTTATTTTTCCCTTTGGAGGGCCAAGATCAGCCCCAGCATTTT.